A selection of T cell receptor beta chains follows, all from one sample in a study of blood T cell repertoires in COVID-19. Assay used: immunoSEQ multiplex PCR; TCRdb lists only in-frame clones, some missing. In the table there are approximately 300,000 clones, around 90% of which are singletons. The sequencing input was PBMCs or T cells enriched from blood (not recorded which). These receptors were obtained from a woman younger than 30 with acute COVID-19. The CDR3 runs from the conserved cysteine through the conserved F or W. D genes are given only for firm matches.

V	D	J	CDR3
TRBV6-5	TRBD1	TRBJ1-5	CASSRGQGVGPQHF
TRBV11-2	TRBD2	TRBJ2-1	CASSLGLAGTFNEQFF
TRBV7-9	TRBD2	TRBJ2-5	CASTPAASGRSGETQYF
TRBV28	TRBD1	TRBJ2-7	CASSLQGAIAYEQYF
TRBV19	NA	TRBJ1-2	CASRGGGRRYTF
TRBV28	NA	TRBJ2-7	CAIEGVEREQYF
TRBV28	TRBD2	TRBJ2-1	CASSFAGGRGEQFF
TRBV2	TRBD1	TRBJ1-1	CASTPRTGRGTEAFF
TRBV7-9	NA	TRBJ1-2	CASSNTQGLGYTF
TRBV24-1	NA	TRBJ2-1	CATSDLEGGNEQFF
TRBV11-2	NA	TRBJ2-6	CASSFQAGADGANVLTF
TRBV10-3	TRBD1	TRBJ1-4	CAISGGQGAEKLFF
TRBV3-1/TRBV3-2	TRBD1	TRBJ1-2	CASSQEKDRRVDGYTF
TRBV5-1	TRBD1	TRBJ1-4	CASSSLTGGEEKLFF
TRBV4-1	NA	TRBJ1-1	CASSQEGGVGEAFF
TRBV11-3	TRBD1	TRBJ2-2	CASSAGTGGPGELFF
TRBV28	NA	TRBJ2-7	CASTGSYEQYF
TRBV6-5	NA	TRBJ2-7	CASTDWEQYF
TRBV11-2	TRBD2	TRBJ2-1	CASSLLAGVNNEQFF
TRBV6-5	TRBD1	TRBJ1-2	CASSFSGQGDDYGYTF
TRBV2	NA	TRBJ1-6	CASRRQLLSPLHF
TRBV24-1	TRBD2	TRBJ2-1	CATSDLQESSGSQEQFF
TRBV10-3	TRBD2	TRBJ2-7	CAISALASYEQYF
TRBV25-1	NA	TRBJ2-5	CASSENRAQETQYF